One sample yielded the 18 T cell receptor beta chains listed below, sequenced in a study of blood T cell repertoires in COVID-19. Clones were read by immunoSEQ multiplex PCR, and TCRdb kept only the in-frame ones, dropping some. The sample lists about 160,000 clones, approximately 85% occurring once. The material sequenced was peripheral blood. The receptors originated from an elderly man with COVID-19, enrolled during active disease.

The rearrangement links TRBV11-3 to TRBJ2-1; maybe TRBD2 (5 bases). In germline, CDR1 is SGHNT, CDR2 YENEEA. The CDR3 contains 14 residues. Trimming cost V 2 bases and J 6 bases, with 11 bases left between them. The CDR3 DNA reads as TGTGCCAGCAGCTTAATACGGGGAAGCAATGAGCAGTTCTTC. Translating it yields CASSLIRGSNEQFF.

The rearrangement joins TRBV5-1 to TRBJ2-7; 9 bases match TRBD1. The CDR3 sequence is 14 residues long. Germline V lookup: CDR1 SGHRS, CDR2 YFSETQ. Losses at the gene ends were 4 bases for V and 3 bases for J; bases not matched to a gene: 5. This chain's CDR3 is CASSRDREGYEQYF. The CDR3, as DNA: TGCGCCAGCAGCCGGGACAGGGAAGGCTACGAGCAGTACTTC.

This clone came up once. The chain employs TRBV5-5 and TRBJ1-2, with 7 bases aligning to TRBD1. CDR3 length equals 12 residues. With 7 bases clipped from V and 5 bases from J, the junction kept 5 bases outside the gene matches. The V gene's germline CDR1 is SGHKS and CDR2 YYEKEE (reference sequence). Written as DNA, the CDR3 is TGTGCCAGCCGGTCACAGGGGTATGGCTACACCTTC. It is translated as CASRSQGYGYTF.

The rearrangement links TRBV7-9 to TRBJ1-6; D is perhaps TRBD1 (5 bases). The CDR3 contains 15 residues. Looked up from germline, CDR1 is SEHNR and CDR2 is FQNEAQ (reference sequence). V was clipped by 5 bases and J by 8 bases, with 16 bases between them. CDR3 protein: CASSLILGDDSPLHF. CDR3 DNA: TGTGCCAGCAGCCTTATATTAGGGGATGATTCACCCCTCCACTTT. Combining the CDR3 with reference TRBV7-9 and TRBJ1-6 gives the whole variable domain DTGVSQNPRHKITKRGQNVTFRCDPISEHNRLYWYRQTLGQGPEFLTYFQNEAQLEKSRLLSDRFSAERPKGSFSTLEIQRTEQGDSAMYLCASSLILGDDSPLHFGNGTRLTVT.

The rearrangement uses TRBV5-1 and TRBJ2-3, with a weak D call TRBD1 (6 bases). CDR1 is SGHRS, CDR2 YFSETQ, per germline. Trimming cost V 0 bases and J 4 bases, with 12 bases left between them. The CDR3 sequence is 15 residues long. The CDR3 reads CASSLEGRGADTQYF. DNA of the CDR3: TGCGCCAGCAGCTTGGAGGGCAGGGGTGCAGATACGCAGTATTTT.

In nucleotides, the CDR3 is TGTGCCAGCATTTCGACAGGCCAGTATAGCAATCAGCCCCAGCATTTT. Translating gives CASISTGQYSNQPQHF. The rearrangement links TRBV6-6 to TRBJ1-5, with D perhaps matching TRBD1 (6 bases). Germline CDR1 reads MNHNY; CDR2 reads SVGAGI (reference sequence). V lost 7 bases and J lost 0, with 16 bases in between. The CDR3 has 16 amino acids.

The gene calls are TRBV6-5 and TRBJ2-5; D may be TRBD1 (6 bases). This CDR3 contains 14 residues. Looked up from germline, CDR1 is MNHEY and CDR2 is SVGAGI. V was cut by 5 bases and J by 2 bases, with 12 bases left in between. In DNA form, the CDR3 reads TGTGCCAGCAGTAGGACAGCAGGACAAGAGACCCAGTACTTC. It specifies CASSRTAGQETQYF.

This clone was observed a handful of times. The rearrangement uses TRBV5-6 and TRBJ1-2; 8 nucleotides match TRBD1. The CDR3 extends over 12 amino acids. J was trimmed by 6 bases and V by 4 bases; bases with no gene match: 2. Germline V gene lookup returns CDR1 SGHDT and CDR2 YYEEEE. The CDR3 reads CASSEDRDGYTF. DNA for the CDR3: TGTGCCAGCAGCGAGGACAGGGATGGCTACACCTTC.

The CDR3 nucleotides are TGTGCCAGCAGAACAGCCGATTCTTATGGCTACACCTTC. It translates to CASRTADSYGYTF. V gene TRBV27 combines with J gene TRBJ1-2, with unresolved D. V lost 6 bases and J lost 5, with 13 bases in between. This CDR3 comprises 13 residues. In germline, CDR1 is MNHEY, CDR2 SMNVEV (reference sequence).

The CDR3 nucleotides read TGTGCCAGCAGTTTAATCAGGGGGCGGTTCACCTTC. Protein sequence: CASSLIRGRFTF. The chain combines TRBV12-3 or TRBV12-4 with TRBJ1-2, with 8 bases fitting TRBD1. With V trimmed by 2 bases and J by 13 bases, 6 bases remained unmatched. The CDR3 covers 12 residues.

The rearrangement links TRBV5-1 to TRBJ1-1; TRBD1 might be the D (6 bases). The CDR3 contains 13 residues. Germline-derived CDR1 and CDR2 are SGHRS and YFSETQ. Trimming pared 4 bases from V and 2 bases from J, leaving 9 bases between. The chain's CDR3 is CASSVQGNTEAFF. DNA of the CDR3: TGCGCCAGCAGCGTACAGGGAAACACTGAAGCTTTCTTT.

This chain's CDR3 is CASTLGGGPNEKLFF. The DNA of the CDR3 is TGTGCCAGCACCCTTGGAGGGGGCCCTAATGAAAAACTGTTTTTT. V is TRBV6-5 and J is TRBJ1-4; TRBD1 matches 7 bases. The CDR3 consists of 15 residues. Germline V gene sequence: CDR1 MNHEY, CDR2 SVGAGI. V was clipped by 7 bases and J by 3 bases; unmatched bases: 8.

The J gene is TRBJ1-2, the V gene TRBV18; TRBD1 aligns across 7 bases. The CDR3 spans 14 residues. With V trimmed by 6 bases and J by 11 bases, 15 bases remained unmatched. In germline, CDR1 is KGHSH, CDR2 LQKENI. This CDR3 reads CASSSSRDSTVYTF. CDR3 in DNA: TGTGCCAGCTCCTCTAGCCGGGACAGTACCGTGTACACCTTC.

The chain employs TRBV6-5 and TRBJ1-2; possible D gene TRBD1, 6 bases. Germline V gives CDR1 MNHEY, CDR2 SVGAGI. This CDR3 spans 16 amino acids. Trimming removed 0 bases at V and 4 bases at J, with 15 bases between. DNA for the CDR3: TGTGCCAGCAGTTACTCGCCGGGACACCTCACCTATGGCTACACCTTC. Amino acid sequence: CASSYSPGHLTYGYTF.

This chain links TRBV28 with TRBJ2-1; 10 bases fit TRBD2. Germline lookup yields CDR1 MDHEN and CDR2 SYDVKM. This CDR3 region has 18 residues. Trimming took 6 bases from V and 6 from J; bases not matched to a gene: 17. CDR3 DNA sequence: TGTGCCAGCAGCCCGGGACGCCCTAGCGGGGGCCCCTCCAATGAGCAGTTCTTC. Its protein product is CASSPGRPSGGPSNEQFF.

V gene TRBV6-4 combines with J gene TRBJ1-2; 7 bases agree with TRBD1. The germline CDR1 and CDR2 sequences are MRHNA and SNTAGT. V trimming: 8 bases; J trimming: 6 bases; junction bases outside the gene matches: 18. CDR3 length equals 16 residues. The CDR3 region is CASADFSRGTRNGYTF. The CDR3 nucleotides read TGTGCCAGCGCTGACTTTTCCAGGGGGACGCGAAATGGCTACACCTTC.

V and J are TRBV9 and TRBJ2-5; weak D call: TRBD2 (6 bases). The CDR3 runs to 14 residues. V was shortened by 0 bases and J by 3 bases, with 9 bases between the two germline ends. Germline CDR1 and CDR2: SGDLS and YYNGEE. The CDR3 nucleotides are TGTGCCAGCAGCGTAGCGTGGGGGGAAGAGACCCAGTACTTC. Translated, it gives CASSVAWGEETQYF.

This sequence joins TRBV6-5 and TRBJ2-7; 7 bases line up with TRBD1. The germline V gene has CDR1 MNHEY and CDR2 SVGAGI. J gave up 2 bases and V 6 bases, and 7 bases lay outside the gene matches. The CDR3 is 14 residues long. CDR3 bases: TGTGCCAGCAGCTTGACAGGGACAACCTACGAGCAGTACTTC. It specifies CASSLTGTTYEQYF.